What follows are 3 T cell receptor beta chains derived from one specimen sequenced in a study of blood T cell repertoires in COVID-19. Using immunoSEQ multiplex PCR, the repertoire was profiled, and TCRdb retains in-frame clones only, with some absent. The data hold over 600,000 clones, with over 80% observed a single time. The sequenced sample was peripheral blood. These receptor sequences come from a woman aged 18-29 years with acute or convalescent COVID-19.

The V gene is TRBV2, the J gene TRBJ1-6; 7 bases are a match to TRBD1. V trimming: 11 bases; J trimming: 6 bases; junction bases outside the gene matches: 7. The CDR3 runs 13 residues. Germline-derived CDR1 and CDR2 are SNHLY and FYNNEI. The CDR3: CAGRQGANSPLHF. CDR3 bases: TGTGCCGGGAGACAGGGTGCTAATTCACCCCTCCACTTT.

Points on this clone: This same CDR3 is encoded by further DNA sequences in the sample. The V gene is TRBV5-1, the J gene TRBJ1-1; possible D gene TRBD1, 5 bases. Trimming removed 2 bases at V and 1 base at J, with 9 bases between. In germline, CDR1 is SGHRS, CDR2 YFSETQ. The CDR3 covers 14 residues. The CDR3 spells CASSLGHSNTEAFF. CDR3 DNA sequence: TGCGCCAGCAGCTTAGGACACTCGAACACTGAAGCTTTCTTT.

The chain carries TRBV28 and TRBJ1-2, with D perhaps matching TRBD1 (5 bases). Germline lookup yields CDR1 MDHEN and CDR2 SYDVKM. This CDR3 has 13 amino acids. Trimming cost V 1 base and J 8 bases, with 11 bases left between them. CDR3 sequence: CASSLSGVGGYTF. The CDR3 DNA reads as TGTGCCAGCAGTTTATCGGGGGTCGGAGGCTACACCTTC.